These T cell receptor beta chains were read from a single sample in a study of T-cell reconstitution after alpha-beta-depleted transplantation in children. MiXCR, run by TCRdb on the PCR reads, gives a single entry per CDR3 protein. This sample has a few hundred thousand distinct CDR3 sequences; 9.9% occur once, and the top ten carry around 10%. The sequencing here drew on PBMCs from the stem cell graft donor, taken from the stem cell graft. These receptors came from a human donor who donated a stem cell graft to a child with SCID. CDR3s include the opening cysteine and the closing phenylalanine or tryptophan. D genes are given only for firm matches. A row's size may be missing; if present it is once, few, many or a size class.

>-|-|TRBV20-1|TRBJ2-2
TGCAGTGCTAGAGCGGTTTTGGACACCGGGGAGCTGTTTTTT
CSARAVLDTGELFF
>few|-|TRBV6-6|TRBJ2-7
TGTGCCAGTCTGGGTGCCGAGCAGTACTTC
CASLGAEQYF
>-|-|TRBV5-1|TRBJ2-1
TGCGCCAGCAGCTTGGCCGAGGAATACAATGAGCAGTTCTTC
CASSLAEEYNEQFF
>few|-|TRBV7-8|TRBJ1-6
TGTGCCAGCAGCTTATCTATCCTGGGGGAGGGGTCACCCCTCCACTTT
CASSLSILGEGSPLHF
>few|TRBD2|TRBV12-3/TRBV12-4|TRBJ2-3
TGTGCCAGCAGTTGGACTAGCGGGGAGAGCACAGATACGCAGTATTTT
CASSWTSGESTDTQYF
>few|TRBD1|TRBV19|TRBJ2-7
TGTGCCAGTAGTACTCGGGGACAGAAGGAGCAGTACTTC
CASSTRGQKEQYF
>-|TRBD1|TRBV20-1|TRBJ2-5
TGCAGTGCCCCCCCACCAGGGGGCCAAGAGACCCAGTACTTC
CSAPPPGGQETQYF
>-|TRBD1|TRBV4-1|TRBJ1-1
TGCGCCAGCAGCCAAGGACAGGGGCCTGAAGCTTTCTTT
CASSQGQGPEAFF
>-|-|TRBV7-9|TRBJ1-2
TGTGCCAGCAGCTTCTCCATGGGCAGGGTCGACGGCTACACCTTC
CASSFSMGRVDGYTF
>few|TRBD1|TRBV4-2|TRBJ1-4
TGTGCCAGCAGCCAAGATCCCGGGACAGGGGGCTATGAAAAACTGTTTTTT
CASSQDPGTGGYEKLFF
>many|-|TRBV5-1|TRBJ2-7
TGCGCCAGCAGCTTGGCCAGCGGCTACGAGCAGTACTTC
CASSLASGYEQYF
>-|TRBD2|TRBV5-1|TRBJ2-5
TGCGCCAGCAGCTTGGACCAGCGGGGGGGCCGGGAGACCCAGTACTTC
CASSLDQRGGRETQYF
>-|-|TRBV5-1|TRBJ2-7
TGCGCCAGCAGCGAGGGCCTCTACGAGCAGTACTTC
CASSEGLYEQYF
>few|-|TRBV7-9|TRBJ2-1
TGTGCCAGCAGCTTAGGGGGCCGATCCAATGAGCAGTTCTTC
CASSLGGRSNEQFF
>many|-|TRBV25-1|TRBJ1-2
TGTGCCAGCCTGGGGGGGACGAGTAACTATGGCTACACCTTC
CASLGGTSNYGYTF
>-|TRBD1|TRBV11-2|TRBJ2-7
TGTGCCAGCAGCTTGGGTGGGACAGGGCCCCGTTTC
CASSLGGTGPRF
>many|TRBD1|TRBV12-3/TRBV12-4|TRBJ1-5
TGTGCCAGCAGTTTAGGCTCAGGGGGCTGGAATCAGCCCCAGCATTTT
CASSLGSGGWNQPQHF
>many|-|TRBV20-1|TRBJ2-2
TGCAGTGCTAGAGATGATCCCGGGGAGCTGTTTTTT
CSARDDPGELFF
>few|TRBD2|TRBV20-1|TRBJ2-1
TGCAGTGCTAGACCCGGGGGGATAGCGGGGGCCTATGAGCAGTTCTTC
CSARPGGIAGAYEQFF
>-|-|TRBV5-6|TRBJ2-1
TGTGCCAGCAGCTTGGCCGTCTATGAGCAGTTCTTC
CASSLAVYEQFF
>few|TRBD2|TRBV20-1|TRBJ2-3
TGCAGTGCTATTGGGACTAGCGGGGATACGCAGTATTTT
CSAIGTSGDTQYF
>-|-|TRBV5-1|TRBJ2-7
TGCGCCAGCAGCTTCCGGATAAGCTCCTACGAGCAGTACTTC
CASSFRISSYEQYF
>many|-|TRBV27|TRBJ1-2
TGTGCCAGCAGCTCCTCGGGATCCTACAGGGCTAACTATGGCTACACCTTC
CASSSSGSYRANYGYTF
>many|-|TRBV5-1|TRBJ2-7
TGCGCCAGCAGCTTGGACAGGGCCTACGAGCAGTACTTC
CASSLDRAYEQYF
>-|TRBD1|TRBV29-1|TRBJ2-1
TGCAGCGTTAGGACAGGGGAGTACAATGAGCAGTTCTTC
CSVRTGEYNEQFF
>few|-|TRBV12-3/TRBV12-4|TRBJ1-4
TGTGCCAGCAGTTCAGGGTTTGAAAAACTGTTTTTT
CASSSGFEKLFF